The rows below give T cell receptor beta chains drawn from one sample of a study of T-cell reconstitution after alpha-beta-depleted transplantation in children. TCRdb processed the PCR reads anew with MiXCR; each CDR3 protein has one entry. The sample comprises 500,000 to 600,000 distinct CDR3 sequences, 32% of which are singletons, and approximately 2.3% rests with the top ten. The specimen comprised PBMCs from the stem cell graft donor, sampled from the stem cell graft. All receptors derive from a human donor who donated a stem cell graft to a child with aplastic anemia. The conserved cysteine and the conserved F or W are not part of the CDR3 here. The listing skips clone size in some rows; elsewhere it reads once, few, many or a size class.

v_call	j_call	clone_size	cdr3_aa
TRBV10-3	TRBJ1-5	-	AISGSGAQGQPQH
TRBV28	TRBJ1-1	-	ASSITIRSTEAF
TRBV2	TRBJ1-1	-	ASREGGAGEAF
TRBV12-3/TRBV12-4	TRBJ1-2	-	ASTRTGGRSGYT
TRBV7-2	TRBJ1-1	few	ASSSRYGTEAF
TRBV12-3/TRBV12-4	TRBJ2-2	-	ASTFPKQGANTGELF
TRBV7-9	TRBJ2-5	few	ASSLRGSEETQY
TRBV6-2/TRBV6-3	TRBJ2-2	-	ASSVLPEGWDTGELF
TRBV6-1	TRBJ1-2	-	ASRRDGNYGYT
TRBV6-5	TRBJ1-1	few	ASSFRQGSPEAF
TRBV5-1	TRBJ1-2	few	ASSLAVGSDYGYT
TRBV12-3/TRBV12-4	TRBJ2-1	few	ASSPVTYNEQF
TRBV10-3	TRBJ1-6	-	AISETGQGNSPLH
TRBV2	TRBJ2-3	-	ASMRQGATDTQY
TRBV12-3/TRBV12-4	TRBJ2-1	few	ASSWGPGEAPLGEQF
TRBV7-9	TRBJ2-5	-	ASSWDQGGRAEETQY
TRBV30	TRBJ2-7	-	AWTWTSGAYEQY
TRBV5-1	TRBJ1-2	once	ASSSVGQIYGYT
TRBV7-2	TRBJ2-3	-	ASSPRGMTDTQY
TRBV12-3/TRBV12-4	TRBJ1-6	-	ASSLTVMRNSPLH
TRBV6-5	TRBJ2-3	once	ASSYSGGGPQDTQY
TRBV27	TRBJ1-2	-	ASSLGAGQRYT
TRBV19	TRBJ2-5	few	ASSGQTSGRQETQY
TRBV29-1	TRBJ2-5	-	SAFRTAQETQY
TRBV5-6	TRBJ1-1	few	ASSLVSANTEAF
TRBV25-1	TRBJ1-1	-	ASFPTAGRTEAF
TRBV5-4	TRBJ1-3	-	ASSLARSSGNTIY
TRBV9	TRBJ2-3	-	ASREGQGETDTQY
TRBV5-1	TRBJ2-1	few	ASSSGRGEQF
TRBV15	TRBJ2-7	-	ATSRLAGGSYEQY
TRBV7-2	TRBJ2-7	-	ASSLAGPRVSYEQY
TRBV18	TRBJ2-1	-	ASSPPKASGLYNEQF
TRBV6-5	TRBJ2-1	many	ASTVGDGTPNEQF
TRBV6-6	TRBJ1-2	-	ATNRDSKYGYT
TRBV18	TRBJ2-5	-	ASSSRRREYETQY
TRBV20-1	TRBJ2-1	-	SAGQRGVGYEQF
TRBV20-1	TRBJ2-2	-	SARQGSGGIVYTGELF
TRBV20-1	TRBJ2-1	many	SAIAWSASYNEQF
TRBV4-3	TRBJ1-2	-	ASSQSTSWTGNVGYT
TRBV29-1	TRBJ2-3	few	SIENREPTDTQY
TRBV6-2/TRBV6-3	TRBJ2-1	many	ASSGLAGVGEQF
TRBV15	TRBJ2-6	-	ATSWSGANVLT
TRBV13	TRBJ1-4	-	ASSSAGGAYNEKLF
TRBV18	TRBJ1-1	-	ASSPVRTGGIEAF
TRBV18	TRBJ1-5	few	ASSSEQGGQPQH
TRBV7-2	TRBJ2-2	-	ASGRYDTGELF
TRBV12-3/TRBV12-4	TRBJ2-4	few	ASSLNPGYKNIQY
TRBV5-1	TRBJ2-5	-	ASSLFPNQETQY